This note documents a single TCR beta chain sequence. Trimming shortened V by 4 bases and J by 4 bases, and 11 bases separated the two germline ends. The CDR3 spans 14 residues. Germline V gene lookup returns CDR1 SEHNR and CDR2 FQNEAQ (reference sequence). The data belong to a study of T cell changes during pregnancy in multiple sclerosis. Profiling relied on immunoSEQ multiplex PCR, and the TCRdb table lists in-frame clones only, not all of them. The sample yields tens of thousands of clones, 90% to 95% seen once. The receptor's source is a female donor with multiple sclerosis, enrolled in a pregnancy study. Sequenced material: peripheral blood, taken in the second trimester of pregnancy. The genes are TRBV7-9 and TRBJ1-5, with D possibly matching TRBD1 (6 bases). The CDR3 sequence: CASSSTGMNQPQHF. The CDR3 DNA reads TGTGCCAGCAGCTCAACAGGGATGAATCAGCCCCAGCATTTT.